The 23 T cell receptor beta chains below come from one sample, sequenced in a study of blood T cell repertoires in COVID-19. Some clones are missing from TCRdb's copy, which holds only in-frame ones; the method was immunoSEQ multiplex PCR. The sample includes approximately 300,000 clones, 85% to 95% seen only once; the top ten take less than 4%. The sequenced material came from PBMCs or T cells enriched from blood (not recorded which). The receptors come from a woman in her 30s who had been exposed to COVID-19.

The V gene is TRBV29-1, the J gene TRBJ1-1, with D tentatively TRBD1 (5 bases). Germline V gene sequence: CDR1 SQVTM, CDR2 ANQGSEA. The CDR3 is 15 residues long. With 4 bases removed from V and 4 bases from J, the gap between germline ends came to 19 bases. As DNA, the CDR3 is TGCAGCGTTGTTCCTACAGGAGTATACTTCACTGAAGCTTTCTTT. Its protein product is CSVVPTGVYFTEAFF.

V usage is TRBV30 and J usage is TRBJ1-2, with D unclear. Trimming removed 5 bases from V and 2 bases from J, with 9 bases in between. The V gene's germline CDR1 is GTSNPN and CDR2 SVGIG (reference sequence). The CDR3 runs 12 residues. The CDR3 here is CAWVHENYGYTF. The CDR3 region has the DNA TGTGCCTGGGTACACGAAAACTATGGCTACACCTTC.

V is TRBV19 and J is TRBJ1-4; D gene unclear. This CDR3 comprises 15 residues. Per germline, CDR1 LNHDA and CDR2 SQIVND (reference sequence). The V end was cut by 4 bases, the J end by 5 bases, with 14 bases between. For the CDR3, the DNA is TGTGCCAGTAGTACCCCCGGAGACCTCAATGAAAAACTGTTTTTT. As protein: CASSTPGDLNEKLFF.

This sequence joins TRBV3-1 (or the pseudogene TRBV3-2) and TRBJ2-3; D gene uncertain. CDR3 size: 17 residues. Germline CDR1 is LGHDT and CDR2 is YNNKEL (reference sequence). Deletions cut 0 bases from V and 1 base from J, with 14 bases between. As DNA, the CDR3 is TGTGCCAGCAGCCAAGATGAGAGATCAGGTGGCACAGATACGCAGTATTTT. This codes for CASSQDERSGGTDTQYF.

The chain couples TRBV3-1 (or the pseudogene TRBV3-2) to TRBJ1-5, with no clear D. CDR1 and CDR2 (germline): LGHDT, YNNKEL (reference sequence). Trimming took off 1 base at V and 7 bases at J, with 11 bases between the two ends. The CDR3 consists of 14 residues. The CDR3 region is CASSQGVRYQPQHF. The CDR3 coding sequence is TGTGCCAGCAGCCAAGGGGTCAGGTACCAGCCCCAGCATTTT.

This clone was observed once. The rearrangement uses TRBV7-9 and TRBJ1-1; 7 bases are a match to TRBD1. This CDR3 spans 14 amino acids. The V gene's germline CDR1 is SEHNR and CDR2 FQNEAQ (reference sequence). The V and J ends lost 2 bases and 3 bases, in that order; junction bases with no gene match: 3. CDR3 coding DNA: TGTGCCAGCAGCTTAAGGGGGCTCGACACTGAAGCTTTCTTT. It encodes CASSLRGLDTEAFF.

The CDR3 nucleotides read TGTGCCAGCAGTACGGAGCGGGGGCGACGTTATTTT. Its protein product is CASSTERGRRYF. The genes are TRBV6-2 or TRBV6-3 and TRBJ2-3, with TRBD2 identical over 8 bases. The CDR3 has 12 amino acids. The V gene end was trimmed by 5 bases and the J gene end by 15 bases; junction bases not matched to a gene: 10. Germline V gives CDR1 MNHEY, CDR2 SVGEGT.

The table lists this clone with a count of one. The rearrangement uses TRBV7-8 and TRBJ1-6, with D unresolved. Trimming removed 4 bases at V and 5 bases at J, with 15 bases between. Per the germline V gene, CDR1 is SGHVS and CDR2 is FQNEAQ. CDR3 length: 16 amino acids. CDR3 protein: CASSSLRRADNSPLHF. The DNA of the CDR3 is TGTGCCAGCAGCTCCCTCCGCCGCGCGGATAATTCACCCCTCCACTTT.

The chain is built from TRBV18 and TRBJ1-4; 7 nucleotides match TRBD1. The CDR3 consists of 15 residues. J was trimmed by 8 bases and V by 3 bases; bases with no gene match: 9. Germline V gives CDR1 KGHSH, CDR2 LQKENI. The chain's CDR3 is CASSPPGTVREKLFF. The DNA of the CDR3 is TGTGCCAGCTCACCCCCAGGGACAGTGAGGGAAAAACTGTTTTTT.

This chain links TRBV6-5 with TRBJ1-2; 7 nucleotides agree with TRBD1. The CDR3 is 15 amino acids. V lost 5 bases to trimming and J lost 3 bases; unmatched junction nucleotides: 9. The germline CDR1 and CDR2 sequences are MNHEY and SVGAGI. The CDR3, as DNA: TGTGCCAGCAGTCTGGGACAGCCGATTGACTATGGCTACACCTTC. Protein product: CASSLGQPIDYGYTF.

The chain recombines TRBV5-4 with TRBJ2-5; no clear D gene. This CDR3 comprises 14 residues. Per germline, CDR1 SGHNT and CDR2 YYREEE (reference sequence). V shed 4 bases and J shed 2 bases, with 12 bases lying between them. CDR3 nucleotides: TGTGCCAGCAGCCTAGGTAGGCTTCAAGAGACCCAGTACTTC. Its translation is CASSLGRLQETQYF.

In DNA, the CDR3 is TGTGCCAGCAGCCAAGAGGGCAGAAGACCGTACTTC. This sequence encodes CASSQEGRRPYF. The chain recombines TRBV3-1 (or the pseudogene TRBV3-2) with TRBJ2-7; no clear D. Germline values: CDR1 LGHDT, CDR2 YNNKEL (reference sequence). The CDR3 covers 12 residues. V gave up 0 bases and J gave up 12 bases, with 12 bases separating them.

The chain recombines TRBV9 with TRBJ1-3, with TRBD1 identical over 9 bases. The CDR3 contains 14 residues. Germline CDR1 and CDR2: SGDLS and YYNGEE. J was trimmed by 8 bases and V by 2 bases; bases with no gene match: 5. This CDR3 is CASSVDRGGDTIYF. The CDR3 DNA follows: TGTGCCAGCAGCGTGGACAGGGGCGGAGACACCATATATTTT.

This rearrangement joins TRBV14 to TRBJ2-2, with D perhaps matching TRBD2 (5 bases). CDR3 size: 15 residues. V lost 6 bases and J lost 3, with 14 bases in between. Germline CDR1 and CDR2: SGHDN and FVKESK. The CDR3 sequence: CASSRYGVDTGELFF. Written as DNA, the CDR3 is TGTGCCAGCAGTCGATACGGGGTGGACACCGGGGAGCTGTTTTTT. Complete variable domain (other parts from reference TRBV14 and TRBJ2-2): EAGVTQFPSHSVIEKGQTVTLRCDPISGHDNLYWYRRVMGKEIKFLLHFVKESKQDESGMPNNRFLAERTGGTYSTLKVQPAELEDSGVYFCASSRYGVDTGELFFGEGSRLTVL.

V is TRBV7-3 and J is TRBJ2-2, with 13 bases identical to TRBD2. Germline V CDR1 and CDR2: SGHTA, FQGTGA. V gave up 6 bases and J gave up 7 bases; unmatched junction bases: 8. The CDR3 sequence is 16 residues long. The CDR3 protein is CASSRLAGGSNGELFF. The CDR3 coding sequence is TGTGCCAGCAGTCGACTAGCGGGGGGAAGCAACGGGGAGCTGTTTTTT.

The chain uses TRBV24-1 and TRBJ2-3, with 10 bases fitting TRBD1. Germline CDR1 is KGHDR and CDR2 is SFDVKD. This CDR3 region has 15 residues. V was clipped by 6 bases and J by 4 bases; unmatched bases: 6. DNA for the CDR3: TGTGCCACCAGTCCGAGGGACAGGGGCCCAGATACGCAGTATTTT. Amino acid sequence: CATSPRDRGPDTQYF.

The DNA for the CDR3 is TGTGCCAGCAGCGTAGGTCGGCAGGGGGCTGGAGAGACCCAGTACTTC. Encoded protein: CASSVGRQGAGETQYF. The V and J genes are TRBV9 and TRBJ2-5, with 8 bases matching TRBD1. J lost 4 bases, V lost 0 bases, and 8 bases had no gene match. Germline V gene data show CDR1 as SGDLS and CDR2 as YYNGEE. This CDR3 region has 16 residues. The whole variable domain, remainder taken from reference TRBV9 and TRBJ2-5, is DSGVTQTPKHLITATGQRVTLRCSPRSGDLSVYWYQQSLDQGLQFLIQYYNGEERAKGNILERFSAQQFPDLHSELNLSSLELGDSALYFCASSVGRQGAGETQYFGPGTRLLVL.

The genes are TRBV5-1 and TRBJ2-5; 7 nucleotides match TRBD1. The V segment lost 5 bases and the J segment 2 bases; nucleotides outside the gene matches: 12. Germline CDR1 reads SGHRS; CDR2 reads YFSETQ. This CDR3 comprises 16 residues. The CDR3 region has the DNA TGCGCCAGCAGTTCCCCGACAGGGCAAGGGCAAGAGACCCAGTACTTC. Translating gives CASSSPTGQGQETQYF.

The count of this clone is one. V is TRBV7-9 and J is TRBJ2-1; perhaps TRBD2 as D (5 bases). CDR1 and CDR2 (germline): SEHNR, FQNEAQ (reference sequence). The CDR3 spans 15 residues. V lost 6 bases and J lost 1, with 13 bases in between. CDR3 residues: CASRPASGSYNEQFF. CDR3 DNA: TGTGCCAGCAGGCCAGCTTCGGGGTCCTACAATGAGCAGTTCTTC.

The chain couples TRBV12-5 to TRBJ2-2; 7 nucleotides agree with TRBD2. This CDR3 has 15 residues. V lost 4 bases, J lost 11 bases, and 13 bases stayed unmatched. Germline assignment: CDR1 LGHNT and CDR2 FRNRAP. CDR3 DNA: TGTGCTAGTGGTTCTATCCGACTGGGGGGGGACGAGCTGTTTTTT. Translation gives CASGSIRLGGDELFF.

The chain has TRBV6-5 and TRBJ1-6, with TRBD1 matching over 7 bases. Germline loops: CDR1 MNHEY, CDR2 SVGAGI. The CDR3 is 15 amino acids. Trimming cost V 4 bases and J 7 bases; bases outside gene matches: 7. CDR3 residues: CASSFDRAFNSPLHF. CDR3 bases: TGTGCCAGCAGTTTCGACAGGGCCTTCAATTCACCCCTCCACTTT.

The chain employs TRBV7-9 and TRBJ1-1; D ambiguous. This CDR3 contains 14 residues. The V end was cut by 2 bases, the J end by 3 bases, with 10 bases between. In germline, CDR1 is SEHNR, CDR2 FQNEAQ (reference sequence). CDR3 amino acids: CASSLLGGHTEAFF. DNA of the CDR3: TGTGCCAGCAGCTTATTGGGCGGGCACACTGAAGCTTTCTTT.

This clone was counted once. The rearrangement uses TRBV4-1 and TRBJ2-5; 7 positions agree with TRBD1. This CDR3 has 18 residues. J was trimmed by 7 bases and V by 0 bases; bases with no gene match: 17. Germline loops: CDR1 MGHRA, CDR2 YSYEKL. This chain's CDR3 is CASSQDDTGQNLLGTQYF. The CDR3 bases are TGCGCCAGCAGCCAAGATGACACGGGACAGAACTTGTTGGGGACCCAGTACTTC.